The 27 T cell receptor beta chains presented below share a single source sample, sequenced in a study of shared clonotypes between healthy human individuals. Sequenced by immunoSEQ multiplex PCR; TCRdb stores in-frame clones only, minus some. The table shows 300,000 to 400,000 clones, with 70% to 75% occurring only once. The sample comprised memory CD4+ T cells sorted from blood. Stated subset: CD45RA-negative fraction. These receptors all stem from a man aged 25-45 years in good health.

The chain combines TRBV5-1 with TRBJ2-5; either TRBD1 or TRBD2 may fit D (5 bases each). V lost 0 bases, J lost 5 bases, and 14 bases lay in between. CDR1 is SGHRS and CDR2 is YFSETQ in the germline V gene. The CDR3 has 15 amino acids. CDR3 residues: CASSLAGTVWETQYF. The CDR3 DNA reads TGCGCCAGCAGCTTGGCCGGGACCGTCTGGGAGACCCAGTACTTC.

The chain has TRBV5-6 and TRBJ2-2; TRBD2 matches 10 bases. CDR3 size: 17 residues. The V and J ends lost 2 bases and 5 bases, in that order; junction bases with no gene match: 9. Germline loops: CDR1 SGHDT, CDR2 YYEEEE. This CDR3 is CASSFLAGVGRTGELFF. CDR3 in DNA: TGTGCCAGCAGCTTCCTAGCGGGAGTAGGAAGGACCGGGGAGCTGTTTTTT.

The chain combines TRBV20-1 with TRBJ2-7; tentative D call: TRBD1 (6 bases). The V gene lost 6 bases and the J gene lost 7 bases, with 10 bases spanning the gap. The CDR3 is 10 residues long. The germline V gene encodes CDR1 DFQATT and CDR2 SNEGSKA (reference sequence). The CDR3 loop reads CSAEDREQYF. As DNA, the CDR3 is TGCAGTGCGGAAGACAGGGAGCAGTACTTC.

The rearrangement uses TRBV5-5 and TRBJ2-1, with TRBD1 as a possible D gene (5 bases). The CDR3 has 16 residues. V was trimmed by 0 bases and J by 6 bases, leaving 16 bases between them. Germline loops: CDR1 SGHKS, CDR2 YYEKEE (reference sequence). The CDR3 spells CASSLGSLGRINEQFF. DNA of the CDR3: TGTGCCAGCAGCTTGGGGTCCTTGGGGCGCATCAATGAGCAGTTCTTC.

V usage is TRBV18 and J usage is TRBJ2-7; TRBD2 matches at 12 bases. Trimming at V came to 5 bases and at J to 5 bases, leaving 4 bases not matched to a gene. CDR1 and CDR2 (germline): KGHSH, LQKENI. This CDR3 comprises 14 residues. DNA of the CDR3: TGTGCCAGCTCATCGACTAGCGGGAGTGACGAGCAGTACTTC. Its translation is CASSSTSGSDEQYF.

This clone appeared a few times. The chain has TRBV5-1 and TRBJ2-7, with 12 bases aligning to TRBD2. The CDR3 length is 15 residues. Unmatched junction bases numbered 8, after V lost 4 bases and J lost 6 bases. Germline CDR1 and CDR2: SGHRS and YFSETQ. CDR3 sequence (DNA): TGCGCCAGCAGCGTGACTAGCGGGAGAACGAGCGAGCAGTACTTC. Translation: CASSVTSGRTSEQYF.

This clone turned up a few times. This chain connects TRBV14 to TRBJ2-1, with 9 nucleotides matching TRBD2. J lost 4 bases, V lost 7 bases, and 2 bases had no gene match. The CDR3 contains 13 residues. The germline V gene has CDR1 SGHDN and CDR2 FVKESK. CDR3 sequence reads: CASTSGNYNEQFF. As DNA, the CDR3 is TGTGCCAGCACTAGCGGGAATTACAATGAGCAGTTCTTC.

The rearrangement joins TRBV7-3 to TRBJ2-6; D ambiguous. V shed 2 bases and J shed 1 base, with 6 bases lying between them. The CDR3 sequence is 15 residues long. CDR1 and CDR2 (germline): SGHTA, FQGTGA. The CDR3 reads CASSLGDSGANVLTF. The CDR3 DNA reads TGTGCCAGCAGCTTAGGGGATTCTGGGGCCAACGTCCTGACTTTC.

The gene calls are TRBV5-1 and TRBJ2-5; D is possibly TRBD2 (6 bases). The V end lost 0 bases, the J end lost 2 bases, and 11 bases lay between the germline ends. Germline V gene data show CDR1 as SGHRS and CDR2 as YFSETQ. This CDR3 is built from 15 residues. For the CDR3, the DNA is TGCGCCAGCAGCTTGGCCGCGGGGCGGCAAGAGACCCAGTACTTC. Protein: CASSLAAGRQETQYF. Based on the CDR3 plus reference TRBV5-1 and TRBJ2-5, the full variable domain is KAGVTQTPRYLIKTRGQQVTLSCSPISGHRSVSWYQQTPGQGLQFLFEYFSETQRNKGNFPGRFSGRQFSNSRSEMNVSTLELGDSALYLCASSLAAGRQETQYFGPGTRLLVL.

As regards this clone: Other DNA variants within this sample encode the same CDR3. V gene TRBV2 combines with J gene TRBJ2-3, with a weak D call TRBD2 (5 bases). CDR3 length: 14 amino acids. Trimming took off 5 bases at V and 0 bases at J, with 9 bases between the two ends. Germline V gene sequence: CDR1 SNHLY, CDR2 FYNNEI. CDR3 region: CASSPTSSTDTQYF. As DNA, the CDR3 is TGTGCCAGCAGTCCCACTAGTAGCACAGATACGCAGTATTTT.

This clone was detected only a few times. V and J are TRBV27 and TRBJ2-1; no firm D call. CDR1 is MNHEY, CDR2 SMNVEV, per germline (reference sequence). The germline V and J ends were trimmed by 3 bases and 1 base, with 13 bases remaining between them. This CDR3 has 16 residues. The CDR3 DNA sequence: TGTGCCAGCAGTTTTCAAAGACCCCCATCCTACAATGAGCAGTTCTTC. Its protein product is CASSFQRPPSYNEQFF.

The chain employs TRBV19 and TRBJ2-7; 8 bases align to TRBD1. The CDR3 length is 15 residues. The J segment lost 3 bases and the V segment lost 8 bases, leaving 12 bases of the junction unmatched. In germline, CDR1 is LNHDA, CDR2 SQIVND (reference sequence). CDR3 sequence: CASATRTGTDYEQYF. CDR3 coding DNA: TGTGCCAGTGCAACTAGGACAGGGACCGACTACGAGCAGTACTTC.

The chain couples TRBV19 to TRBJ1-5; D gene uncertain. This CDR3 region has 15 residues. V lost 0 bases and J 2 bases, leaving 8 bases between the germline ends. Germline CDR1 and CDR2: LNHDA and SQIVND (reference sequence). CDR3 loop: CASSIEGSRNQPQHF. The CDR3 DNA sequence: TGTGCCAGTAGTATAGAGGGGTCGCGCAATCAGCCCCAGCATTTT.

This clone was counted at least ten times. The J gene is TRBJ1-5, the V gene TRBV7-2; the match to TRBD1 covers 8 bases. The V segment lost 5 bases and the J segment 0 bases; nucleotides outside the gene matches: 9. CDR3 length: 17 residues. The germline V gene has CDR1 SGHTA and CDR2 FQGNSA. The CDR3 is CASSTRTGGFSNQPQHF. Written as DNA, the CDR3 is TGTGCCAGCAGCACTCGAACAGGGGGGTTTAGCAATCAGCCCCAGCATTTT.

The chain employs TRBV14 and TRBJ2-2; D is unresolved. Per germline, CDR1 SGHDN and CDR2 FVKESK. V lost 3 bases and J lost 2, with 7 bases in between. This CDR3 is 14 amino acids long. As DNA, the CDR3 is TGTGCCAGCAGCCAGCGGACCAACACCGGGGAGCTGTTTTTT. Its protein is CASSQRTNTGELFF.

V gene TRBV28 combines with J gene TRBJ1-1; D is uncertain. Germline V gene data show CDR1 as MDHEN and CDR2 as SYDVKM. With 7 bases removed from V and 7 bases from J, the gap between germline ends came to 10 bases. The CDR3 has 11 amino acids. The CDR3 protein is CASTATNEAFF. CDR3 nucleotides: TGTGCCAGCACAGCAACCAATGAAGCTTTCTTT.

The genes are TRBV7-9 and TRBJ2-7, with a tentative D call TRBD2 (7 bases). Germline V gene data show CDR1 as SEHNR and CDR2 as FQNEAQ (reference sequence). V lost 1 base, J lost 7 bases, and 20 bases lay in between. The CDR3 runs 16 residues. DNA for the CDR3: TGTGCCAGCAGCTTAGAGGTTTTGGGGGGGCCTTGGGAGCAGTACTTC. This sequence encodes CASSLEVLGGPWEQYF.

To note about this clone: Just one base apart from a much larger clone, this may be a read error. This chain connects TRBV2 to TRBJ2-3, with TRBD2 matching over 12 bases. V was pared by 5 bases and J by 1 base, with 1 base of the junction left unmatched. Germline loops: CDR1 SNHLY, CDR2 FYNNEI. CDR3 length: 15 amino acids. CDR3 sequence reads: CASSLAGGGTDTQYF. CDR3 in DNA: TGTGCCAGCAGTCTAGCGGGAGGGGGCACAGATACGCAGTATTTT.

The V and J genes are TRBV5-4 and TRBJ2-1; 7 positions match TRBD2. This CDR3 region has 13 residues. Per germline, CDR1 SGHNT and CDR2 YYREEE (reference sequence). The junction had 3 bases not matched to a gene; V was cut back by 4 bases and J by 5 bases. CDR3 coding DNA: TGTGCCAGCAGCGGTGGGACTAACAATGAGCAGTTCTTC. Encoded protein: CASSGGTNNEQFF.

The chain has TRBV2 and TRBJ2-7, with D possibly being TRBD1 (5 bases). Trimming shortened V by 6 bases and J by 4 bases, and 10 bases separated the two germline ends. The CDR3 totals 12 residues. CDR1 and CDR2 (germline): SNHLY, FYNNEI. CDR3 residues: CASSQGRYEQYF. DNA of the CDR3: TGTGCCAGCAGCCAGGGTCGATACGAGCAGTACTTC.

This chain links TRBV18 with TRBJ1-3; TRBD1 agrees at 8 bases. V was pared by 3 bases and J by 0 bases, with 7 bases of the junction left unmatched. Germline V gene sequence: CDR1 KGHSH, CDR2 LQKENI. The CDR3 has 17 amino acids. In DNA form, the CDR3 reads TGTGCCAGCTCACCCTTGAGGACAGGGAGCTCTGGAAACACCATATATTTT. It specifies CASSPLRTGSSGNTIYF.

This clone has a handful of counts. The CDR3 coding sequence is TGTGCCAGCAGCTTAGCGCTACAGGGGACGAGCAATCAGCCCCAGCATTTT. Translation: CASSLALQGTSNQPQHF. This chain links TRBV7-9 with TRBJ1-5, with 7 bases identical to TRBD1. This CDR3 has 17 amino acids. The J segment lost 1 base and the V segment lost 0 bases, leaving 6 bases of the junction unmatched. From germline, CDR1 is SEHNR and CDR2 FQNEAQ (reference sequence).

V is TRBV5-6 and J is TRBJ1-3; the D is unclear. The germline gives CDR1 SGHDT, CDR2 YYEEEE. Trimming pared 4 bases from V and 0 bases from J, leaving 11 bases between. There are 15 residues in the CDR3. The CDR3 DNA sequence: TGTGCCAGCAGCAGGCGGGAGAGCTCTGGAAACACCATATATTTT. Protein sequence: CASSRRESSGNTIYF.

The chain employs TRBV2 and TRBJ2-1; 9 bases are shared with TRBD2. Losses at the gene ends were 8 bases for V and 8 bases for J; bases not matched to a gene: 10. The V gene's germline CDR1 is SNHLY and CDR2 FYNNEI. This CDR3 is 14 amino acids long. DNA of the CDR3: TGTGCCAGCGGCGGGCTAGCGGGAACCGATGAGCAGTTCTTC. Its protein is CASGGLAGTDEQFF.

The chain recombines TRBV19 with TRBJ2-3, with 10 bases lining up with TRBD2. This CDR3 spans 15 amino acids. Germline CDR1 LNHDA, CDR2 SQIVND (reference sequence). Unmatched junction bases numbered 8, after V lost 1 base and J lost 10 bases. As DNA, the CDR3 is TGTGCCAGTAGTATAGGAAAGCGGGAGGGCACTTCGCAGTATTTT. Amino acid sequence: CASSIGKREGTSQYF.

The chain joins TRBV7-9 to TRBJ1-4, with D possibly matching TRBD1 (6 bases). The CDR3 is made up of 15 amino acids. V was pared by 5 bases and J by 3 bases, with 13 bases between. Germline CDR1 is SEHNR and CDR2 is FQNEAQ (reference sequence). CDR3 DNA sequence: TGTGCCAGCAGCCCGAGAGCAGGGGCTAATGAAAAACTGTTTTTT. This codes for CASSPRAGANEKLFF.

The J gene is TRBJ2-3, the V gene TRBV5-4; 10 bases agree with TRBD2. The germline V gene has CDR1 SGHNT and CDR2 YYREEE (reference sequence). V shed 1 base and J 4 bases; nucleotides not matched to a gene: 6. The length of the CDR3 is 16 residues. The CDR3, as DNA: TGTGCCAGCAGCTTGAGGGCTAGCGGGAGAGCAGATACGCAGTATTTT. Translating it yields CASSLRASGRADTQYF. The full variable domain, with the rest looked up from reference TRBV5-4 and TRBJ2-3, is ETGVTQSPTHLIKTRGQQVTLRCSSQSGHNTVSWYQQALGQGPQFIFQYYREEENGRGNFPPRFSGLQFPNYSSELNVNALELDDSALYLCASSLRASGRADTQYFGPGTRLTVL.